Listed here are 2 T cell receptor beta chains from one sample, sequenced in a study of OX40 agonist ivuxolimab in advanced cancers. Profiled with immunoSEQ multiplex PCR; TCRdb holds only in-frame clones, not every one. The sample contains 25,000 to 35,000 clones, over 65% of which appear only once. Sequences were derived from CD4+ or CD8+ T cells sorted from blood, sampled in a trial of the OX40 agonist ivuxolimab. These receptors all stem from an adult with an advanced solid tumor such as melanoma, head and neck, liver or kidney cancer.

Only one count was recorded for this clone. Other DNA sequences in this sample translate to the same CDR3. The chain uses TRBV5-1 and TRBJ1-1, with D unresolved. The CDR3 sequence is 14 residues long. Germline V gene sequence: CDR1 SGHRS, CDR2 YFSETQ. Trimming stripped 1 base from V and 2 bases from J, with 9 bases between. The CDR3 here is CASSLIGENTEAFF. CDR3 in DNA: TGCGCCAGCAGCTTGATCGGGGAAAACACTGAAGCTTTCTTT.

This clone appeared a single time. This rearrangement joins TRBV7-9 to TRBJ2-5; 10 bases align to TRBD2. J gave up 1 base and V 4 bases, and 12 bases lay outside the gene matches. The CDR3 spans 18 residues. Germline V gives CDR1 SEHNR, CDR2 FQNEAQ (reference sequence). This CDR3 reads CASSSLPASGSSQETQYF. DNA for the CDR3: TGTGCCAGCAGCTCCCTACCGGCTAGCGGGAGCTCCCAAGAGACCCAGTACTTC. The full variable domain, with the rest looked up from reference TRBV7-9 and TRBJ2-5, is DTGVSQNPRHKITKRGQNVTFRCDPISEHNRLYWYRQTLGQGPEFLTYFQNEAQLEKSRLLSDRFSAERPKGSFSTLEIQRTEQGDSAMYLCASSSLPASGSSQETQYFGPGTRLLVL.